This record covers a single T cell receptor (beta chain). TCRdb fed the reads into MiXCR, producing one record per CDR3 protein. The table shows 300,000 to 450,000 distinct CDR3 sequences, with about a sixth occurring only once. The source of the sample is a study of T cell repertoires in cytomegalovirus infection. CDR1 DFQATT and CDR2 SNEGSKA come from the germline V gene (reference sequence). The junction had 4 bases not matched to a gene; V was cut back by 4 bases and J by 2 bases. The CDR3 extends over 14 amino acids. Sequencing was done on a sample of PBMCs. The J gene is TRBJ2-3, the V gene TRBV20-1; 9 nucleotides agree with TRBD2. The clonotype was recovered from a human donor in good health (CMV status not recorded). Some clones in this sample may be carry-over from other donors' samples. The CDR3 region is CSATAGGYTDTQYF. Written as DNA, the CDR3 is TGCAGTGCTACAGCGGGGGGCTACACAGATACGCAGTATTTT.